This T cell receptor beta chain was sequenced during a study of technical replicates of blood from several donors. TCRdb's copy holds only in-frame clones and misses some; the assay was immunoSEQ multiplex PCR. The data contain approximately 88,000 clones, about 94% of them seen just once; the ten biggest clones take up over 0.2%. Germline V gene data show CDR1 as SGHRS and CDR2 as YFSETQ. CDR3 length equals 13 residues. V gave up 1 base and J gave up 6 bases, with 9 bases separating them. Specimen: T cells isolated from PBMCs. The TCR comes from a human donor in good health. The chain combines TRBV5-1 with TRBJ2-3; D may be TRBD1 (6 bases). CDR3 sequence (DNA): TGCGCCAGCAGCTTGTCGAGGGGGGATACGCAGTATTTT. It is translated as CASSLSRGDTQYF.